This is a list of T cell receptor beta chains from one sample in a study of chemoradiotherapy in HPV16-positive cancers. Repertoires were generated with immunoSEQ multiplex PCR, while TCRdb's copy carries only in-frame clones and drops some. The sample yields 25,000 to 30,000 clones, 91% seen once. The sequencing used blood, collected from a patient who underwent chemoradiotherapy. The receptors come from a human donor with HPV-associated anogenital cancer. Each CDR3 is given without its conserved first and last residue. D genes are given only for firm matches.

CDR3: ASSLWGQSNEKLF
V: TRBV5-4
D: TRBD1
J: TRBJ1-4

CDR3: ASISQRGNEQF
V: TRBV27
D: .
J: TRBJ2-1

CDR3: ASSLEGSGYNEQF
V: TRBV5-1
D: .
J: TRBJ2-1

CDR3: ASSPGQGDEQF
V: TRBV11-3
D: TRBD1
J: TRBJ2-1

CDR3: ASSFGQGRGGYT
V: TRBV28
D: .
J: TRBJ1-2

CDR3: ASSLAVWDDSEAF
V: TRBV5-5
D: .
J: TRBJ1-1

CDR3: ASSYRGNTGELF
V: TRBV7-8
D: TRBD1
J: TRBJ2-2

CDR3: ASSDHQGERETSTTDTQY
V: TRBV5-8
D: TRBD2
J: TRBJ2-3

CDR3: ASSLDSQGAYNEQF
V: TRBV7-2
D: TRBD1
J: TRBJ2-1

CDR3: ASSLERTGEGPNTGELF
V: TRBV5-8
D: TRBD1
J: TRBJ2-2

CDR3: ASSLCSGSGEQY
V: TRBV5-1
D: TRBD2
J: TRBJ2-7

CDR3: ASSPRTGQLLSYEQY
V: TRBV7-9
D: TRBD1
J: TRBJ2-7

CDR3: ASSSDRFSNYGYT
V: TRBV7-9
D: .
J: TRBJ1-2

CDR3: ASSFISGGWQETQY
V: TRBV7-2
D: TRBD2
J: TRBJ2-5

CDR3: SGHGENEQF
V: TRBV20-1
D: .
J: TRBJ2-1

CDR3: ASSGQGSGANVLT
V: TRBV27
D: TRBD1
J: TRBJ2-6

CDR3: SVGDNAQPQH
V: TRBV29-1
D: .
J: TRBJ1-5

CDR3: ASSSPPGLGYEQY
V: TRBV27
D: TRBD2
J: TRBJ2-7

CDR3: ASSEGAETQY
V: TRBV25-1
D: .
J: TRBJ2-5

CDR3: ASTSTGVNTGELF
V: TRBV25-1
D: TRBD1
J: TRBJ2-2

CDR3: ASSLEGHYAI
V: TRBV5-1
D: .
J: TRBJ2-7

CDR3: ASRRTWNTEAF
V: TRBV28
D: .
J: TRBJ1-1

CDR3: ASSEVRPAEGEQY
V: TRBV2
D: .
J: TRBJ2-7

CDR3: ASGVSTANTEAF
V: TRBV2
D: .
J: TRBJ1-1

CDR3: ASSYSLPLNTGELF
V: TRBV6-5
D: .
J: TRBJ2-2

CDR3: ASSWDTVNTEAF
V: TRBV18
D: .
J: TRBJ1-1

CDR3: ASSYSSSVDTQY
V: TRBV6-5
D: .
J: TRBJ2-3

CDR3: ASSYSRTDDGYT
V: TRBV6-5
D: .
J: TRBJ1-2

CDR3: ASSESNLGLRASYEQY
V: TRBV10-2
D: .
J: TRBJ2-7

CDR3: ASSSEVGYT
V: TRBV7-9
D: .
J: TRBJ1-2

CDR3: ASSYHRGTGELF
V: TRBV6-5
D: .
J: TRBJ2-2

CDR3: ASSSRGGTGELF
V: TRBV7-9
D: TRBD2
J: TRBJ2-2

CDR3: ASSLAGGPEQY
V: TRBV27
D: TRBD2
J: TRBJ2-7

CDR3: ASSLGREWDYYTEAF
V: TRBV7-9
D: .
J: TRBJ1-1

CDR3: ASSEYFSGRYEQY
V: TRBV25-1
D: TRBD2
J: TRBJ2-7

CDR3: SPRSQIGEQF
V: TRBV29-1
D: .
J: TRBJ2-1

CDR3: ASSLELFQPQH
V: TRBV7-2
D: .
J: TRBJ1-5

CDR3: ASSEAVAGGDPEQF
V: TRBV2
D: TRBD2
J: TRBJ2-1

CDR3: ASSLDSTSYEQY
V: TRBV5-1
D: .
J: TRBJ2-7

CDR3: ASSAGTSSGYEQY
V: TRBV2
D: TRBD2
J: TRBJ2-7

CDR3: ASSFTGQGAYEQF
V: TRBV6-6
D: TRBD1
J: TRBJ2-1

CDR3: ASTNIGGLYEQY
V: TRBV28
D: .
J: TRBJ2-7

CDR3: ASSRRDGKPDEQY
V: TRBV6-6
D: .
J: TRBJ2-7

CDR3: ASSLLGTGGEQY
V: TRBV19
D: TRBD1
J: TRBJ2-7

CDR3: ASSRWTSNTGELF
V: TRBV14
D: .
J: TRBJ2-2

CDR3: ASSKTSGGSYEQY
V: TRBV7-9
D: TRBD2
J: TRBJ2-7

CDR3: ASSFGQDYGYT
V: TRBV7-2
D: TRBD1
J: TRBJ1-2